Listed below are T cell receptor beta chains from one sample, sequenced in a study of T cells in localized non-small cell lung cancer. Using immunoSEQ multiplex PCR, the repertoire was profiled, and TCRdb retains in-frame clones only, with some absent. The sample shows roughly 28,000 clones, 75% to 85% of them seen only once. This specimen consisted of peripheral blood, obtained before any cancer treatment. Receptors were obtained from a woman aged 40-70 years with stage I lung adenocarcinoma. CDR3s include the opening cysteine and the closing phenylalanine or tryptophan. The D gene is left open where the match is weak. The size field is filled for only some rows; it gives once, few, many or a size class.

J | V | D | size | CDR3 | DNA
TRBJ2-7 | TRBV9 | TRBD2 | NA | CASSVGTSGDYEQYF | TGTGCCAGCAGCGTAGGGACTAGCGGGGACTACGAGCAGTACTTC
TRBJ2-7 | TRBV4-3 | NA | few | CASSQGQNYEQYF | TGCGCCAGCAGCCAAGGGCAGAACTACGAGCAGTACTTC
TRBJ2-5 | TRBV11-2 | TRBD1 | NA | CASSVYRGVLETQYF | TGTGCCAGCAGCGTCTACAGGGGGGTGCTGGAGACCCAGTACTTC
TRBJ2-5 | TRBV7-7 | TRBD1 | few | CASATGQGAETQYF | TGTGCCAGCGCTACCGGACAGGGGGCAGAGACCCAGTACTTC
TRBJ2-1 | TRBV10-3 | NA | NA | CAISEPGGSYNEQFF | TGTGCCATCAGTGAGCCCGGAGGCTCCTACAATGAGCAGTTCTTC
TRBJ1-3 | TRBV29-1 | TRBD1 | once | CSVVPGQENTIYF | TGCAGCGTTGTACCGGGACAGGAAAACACCATATATTTT
TRBJ2-3 | TRBV6-1 | TRBD2 | NA | CASSESLAGKRDTQYF | TGTGCCAGCAGTGAGTCACTAGCGGGGAAGAGAGATACGCAGTATTTT
TRBJ2-7 | TRBV14 | NA | NA | CASSQGLHEQYF | TGTGCCAGCAGCCAAGGTCTCCACGAGCAGTACTTC
TRBJ1-1 | TRBV30 | NA | NA | CAWSAGTHTEAFF | TGTGCCTGGAGTGCTGGGACCCACACTGAAGCTTTCTTT
TRBJ2-3 | TRBV19 | NA | NA | CASTRTGADTQYF | TGTGCCAGTACCCGCACTGGGGCAGATACGCAGTATTTT
TRBJ1-1 | TRBV4-1 | NA | NA | CASSQGGSKAEAFF | TGCGCCAGCAGCCAAGGAGGGTCGAAGGCTGAAGCTTTCTTT
TRBJ1-2 | TRBV7-9 | NA | NA | CASSLAYRGAAHSNYGYTF | TGTGCCAGCAGCTTAGCATACAGAGGAGCCGCACACTCTAACTATGGCTACACCTTC
TRBJ1-6 | TRBV2 | TRBD1 | NA | CASSGQGSLNSPLHF | TGTGCCAGCTCCGGACAGGGAAGCCTAAATTCACCCCTCCACTTT
TRBJ2-2 | TRBV7-2 | TRBD2 | once | CASSLGGGATGELFF | TGTGCCAGCAGCTTAGGCGGGGGGGCTACCGGGGAGCTGTTTTTT
TRBJ2-5 | TRBV7-9 | NA | NA | CASSLGSGRETQYF | TGTGCCAGCAGCTTAGGGTCAGGGAGGGAGACCCAGTACTTC
TRBJ2-1 | TRBV11-2 | NA | NA | CASSLPSPPSHEQFF | TGTGCCAGCAGCTTACCTTCGCCGCCTAGTCATGAGCAGTTCTTC
TRBJ2-1 | TRBV11-3 | NA | NA | CASSLEAPENEQFF | TGTGCCAGCAGCTTAGAAGCCCCGGAGAATGAGCAGTTCTTC
TRBJ2-7 | TRBV11-2 | TRBD2 | NA | CVTRGGSGGYEQYF | TGTGTCACCCGGGGTGGGAGCGGGGGTTACGAGCAGTACTTC
TRBJ1-2 | TRBV4-3 | NA | NA | CASSQEVGQTNYGYTF | TGCGCCAGCAGCCAAGAAGTTGGACAGACTAACTATGGCTACACCTTC
TRBJ2-3 | TRBV5-1 | NA | NA | CASSSRGPKEDTQYF | TGCGCCAGCAGCTCGCGGGGGCCCAAGGAGGATACGCAGTATTTT
TRBJ1-1 | TRBV6-6 | TRBD1 | NA | CASISGGTEMNTEAFF | TGTGCCAGCATCAGCGGCGGGACAGAAATGAACACTGAAGCTTTCTTT
TRBJ1-2 | TRBV7-8 | NA | NA | CASSPWDGLGGYTF | TGTGCCAGCAGCCCATGGGACGGCCTCGGTGGCTACACCTTC
TRBJ2-7 | TRBV29-1 | TRBD1 | NA | CSVVRQGSYEQYF | TGCAGCGTAGTTAGACAGGGTTCCTACGAGCAGTACTTC
TRBJ1-6 | TRBV5-1 | NA | NA | CASSLSIRLEYNSPLHF | TGCGCCAGCAGCTTGAGTATCAGACTAGAATATAATTCACCCCTCCACTTT
TRBJ1-4 | TRBV19 | TRBD1 | once | CASSVTGLNEKLFF | TGTGCCAGTAGTGTGACAGGGTTGAATGAAAAACTGTTTTTT
TRBJ2-1 | TRBV7-9 | TRBD1 | NA | CASANSGTGTNEQFF | TGTGCCAGCGCAAACTCCGGGACAGGGACCAATGAGCAGTTCTTC
TRBJ2-7 | TRBV18 | NA | once | CASSRPSGTSYEQYF | TGTGCCAGCTCACGGCCTTCCGGGACCTCCTACGAGCAGTACTTC
TRBJ2-2 | TRBV7-2 | NA | NA | CASSLHASGGTGELFF | TGTGCCAGCAGCTTACACGCGTCAGGAGGCACCGGGGAGCTGTTTTTT
TRBJ2-7 | TRBV6-5 | NA | NA | CASSKGTQPTYEQYF | TGTGCCAGCAGCAAAGGGACACAACCTACCTACGAGCAGTACTTC
TRBJ1-1 | TRBV6-5 | NA | NA | CASSSDRVNTEAFF | TGTGCCAGCAGTTCCGACAGAGTGAACACTGAAGCTTTCTTT
TRBJ2-5 | TRBV30 | TRBD1 | NA | CAWSIGTGALETQYF | TGTGCCTGGAGTATAGGGACAGGAGCCCTAGAGACCCAGTACTTC
TRBJ2-1 | TRBV11-2 | TRBD2 | NA | CASSPPGLASNNEQFF | TGTGCCAGCAGCCCGCCGGGACTAGCTTCAAACAATGAGCAGTTCTTC
TRBJ2-5 | TRBV10-2 | NA | NA | CASSPRETQYF | TGCGCCAGCAGTCCCAGGGAGACCCAGTACTTC
TRBJ1-3 | TRBV10-3 | NA | NA | CAHGVAPSGGNTIYF | TGTGCTCATGGGGTCGCTCCCAGTGGGGGAAACACCATATATTTT
TRBJ2-7 | TRBV5-5 | TRBD1 | NA | CASSLANAGGEQYF | TGTGCCAGCAGCTTGGCCAACGCAGGGGGCGAGCAGTACTTC
TRBJ2-5 | TRBV18 | NA | NA | CASSPGSEGRETQYF | TGTGCCAGCTCACCGGGTTCTGAGGGAAGGGAGACCCAGTACTTC
TRBJ2-7 | TRBV4-1 | NA | NA | CASSLRGLLGNEQYF | TGCGCCAGCAGTCTCCGGGGCCTACTAGGGAACGAGCAGTACTTC
TRBJ1-1 | TRBV5-1 | TRBD1 | NA | CASSAGQGLSEAFF | TGCGCCAGCAGCGCCGGACAGGGTCTTTCTGAAGCTTTCTTT
TRBJ1-5 | TRBV5-8 | NA | NA | CASSSTSNQPQHF | TGTGCCAGCAGCTCGACTAGCAATCAGCCCCAGCATTTT
TRBJ1-1 | TRBV5-1 | NA | NA | CASSLELAENTEAFF | TGCGCCAGCAGCTTGGAATTAGCGGAGAACACTGAAGCTTTCTTT
TRBJ2-7 | TRBV10-3 | NA | NA | CAISEGDRNRALWEQYF | TGTGCCATCAGTGAGGGGGACCGCAACAGGGCGCTGTGGGAGCAGTACTTC
TRBJ1-2 | TRBV30 | NA | NA | CAWSVLGYGYTF | TGTGCCTGGAGTGTTTTGGGCTATGGCTACACCTTC
TRBJ1-5 | TRBV6-6 | NA | few | CASSYWAVSTQHF | TGTGCCAGCAGTTACTGGGCAGTCTCGACCCAGCATTTT
TRBJ2-3 | TRBV5-1 | NA | NA | CASSFSSVGSTDTQYF | TGCGCCAGCAGCTTCTCGAGTGTTGGGAGCACAGATACGCAGTATTTT
TRBJ2-2 | TRBV10-3 | TRBD2 | NA | CAISPGLAGGELFF | TGTGCCATCAGTCCGGGACTAGCAGGCGGGGAGCTGTTTTTT
TRBJ1-1 | TRBV29-1 | TRBD1 | NA | CSVAGTGGTEAFF | TGCAGCGTCGCCGGGACAGGGGGCACTGAAGCTTTCTTT
TRBJ2-3 | TRBV4-1 | TRBD2 | NA | CASSQEAGGRTDTQYF | TGCGCCAGCAGCCAAGAGGCGGGGGGGCGGACAGATACGCAGTATTTT
TRBJ2-5 | TRBV19 | NA | NA | CASTGTIGETQYF | TGTGCCAGTACTGGGACGATAGGGGAGACCCAGTACTTC
TRBJ1-2 | TRBV27 | NA | NA | CASSPMGGLRQGDGYTF | TGTGCCAGCAGTCCTATGGGGGGTTTAAGGCAGGGCGACGGCTACACCTTC
TRBJ2-2 | TRBV9 | NA | NA | CASSVGSTGELFF | TGTGCCAGCAGCGTAGGTAGCACCGGGGAGCTGTTTTTT
TRBJ1-2 | TRBV7-3 | TRBD1 | NA | CASSLTGGFGYTF | TGTGCCAGCAGCCTGACAGGGGGCTTCGGCTACACCTTC
TRBJ1-2 | TRBV7-9 | TRBD1 | once | CASSPRDSYGYTF | TGTGCCAGCAGCCCTCGGGACAGCTATGGCTACACCTTC